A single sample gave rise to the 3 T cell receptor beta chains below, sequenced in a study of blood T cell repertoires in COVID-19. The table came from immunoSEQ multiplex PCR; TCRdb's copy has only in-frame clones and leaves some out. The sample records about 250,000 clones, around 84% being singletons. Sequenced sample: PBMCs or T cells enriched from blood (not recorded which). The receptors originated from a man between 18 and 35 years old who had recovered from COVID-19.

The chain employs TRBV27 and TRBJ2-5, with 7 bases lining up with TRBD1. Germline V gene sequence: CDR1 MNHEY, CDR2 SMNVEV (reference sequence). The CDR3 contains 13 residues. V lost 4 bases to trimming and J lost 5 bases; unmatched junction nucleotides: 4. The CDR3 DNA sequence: TGTGCCAGCAGTTCGACAGGGCGCGAGACCCAGTACTTC. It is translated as CASSSTGRETQYF.

CDR3 nucleotides: TGTGCCAGCAGCCCGGGTGGGGCGGACAATCAGCCCCAGCATTTT. Protein sequence: CASSPGGADNQPQHF. V usage is TRBV7-2 and J usage is TRBJ1-5, with D perhaps matching TRBD1 (5 bases). The CDR3 length is 15 residues. The germline gives CDR1 SGHTA, CDR2 FQGNSA. The V and J ends lost 5 bases and 3 bases respectively, with 14 bases between them.

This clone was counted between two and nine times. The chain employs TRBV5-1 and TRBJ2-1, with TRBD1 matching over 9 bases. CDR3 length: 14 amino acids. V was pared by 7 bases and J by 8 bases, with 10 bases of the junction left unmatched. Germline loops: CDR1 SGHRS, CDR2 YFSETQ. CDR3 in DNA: TGCGCCAGCCAACCGGGACAGGGATTTGATGAGCAGTTCTTC. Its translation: CASQPGQGFDEQFF.